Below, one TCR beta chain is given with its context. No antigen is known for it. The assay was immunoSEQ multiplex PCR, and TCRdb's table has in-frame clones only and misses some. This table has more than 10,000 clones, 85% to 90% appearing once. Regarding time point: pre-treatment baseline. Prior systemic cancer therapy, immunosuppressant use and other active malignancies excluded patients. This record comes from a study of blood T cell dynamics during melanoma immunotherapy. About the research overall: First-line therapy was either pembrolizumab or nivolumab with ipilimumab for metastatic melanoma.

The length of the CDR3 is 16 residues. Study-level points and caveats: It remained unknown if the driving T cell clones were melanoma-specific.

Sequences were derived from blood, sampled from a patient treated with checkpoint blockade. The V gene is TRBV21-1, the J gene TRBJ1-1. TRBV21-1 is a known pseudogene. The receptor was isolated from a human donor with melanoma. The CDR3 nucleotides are TGTGCCAGCAGCAAAGTGGGCGGAGGACTGAACACTGAAGCTTTCTTT. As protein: CASSKVGGGLNTEAFF.